These 27 T cell receptor beta chains share one sample of origin, sequenced in a study of T cell repertoires in cytomegalovirus infection. TCRdb re-called the reads through MiXCR, storing one row per CDR3 protein. The top ten hold roughly 12% of the sample, which has approximately 910,000 distinct CDR3 sequences, roughly 31% seen once. Their cognate antigens are unknown. The source was cultured CD8+ T cells from PBMCs, collected from culture after CMV antigen stimulation. These receptors came from a human donor in good health (CMV status not recorded). Some clones in this sample may be carry-over from other donors' samples.

This clonotype showed up just a few times. The chain employs TRBV19 and TRBJ2-7, with unresolved D. V lost 3 bases, J lost 0 bases, and 9 bases lay in between. Germline V gene sequence: CDR1 LNHDA, CDR2 SQIVND (reference sequence). The CDR3 contains 14 residues. The DNA of the CDR3 is TGTGCCAGTAGTATGACGGGCAGCTCCTACGAGCAGTACGTC. It encodes CASSMTGSSYEQYV.

This sequence joins TRBV7-9 and TRBJ2-1; the D is unclear. Looked up from germline, CDR1 is SEHNR and CDR2 is FQNEAQ (reference sequence). V was clipped by 1 base and J by 6 bases, with 10 bases between them. This CDR3 comprises 14 residues. The CDR3 region is CASSLVRTFNEQFF. In DNA, the CDR3 is TGTGCCAGCAGCTTAGTCCGGACCTTCAATGAGCAGTTCTTC.

The chain recombines TRBV23-1 with TRBJ1-1; D not certain. TRBV23-1 is flagged as an ORF with uncertain function. This CDR3 contains 15 residues. V lost 1 base, J lost 1 base, and 10 bases lay in between. CDR3 amino acids: CASSQLVMKNTEAFF. The CDR3 coding sequence is TGCGCCAGCAGTCAATTGGTAATGAAGAACACTGAAGCTTTCTTT.

This clonotype occurred a few times. A single base separates this from a much larger clone, so it may be a read error. The V gene is TRBV6-1, the J gene TRBJ2-1, with TRBD1 identical over 7 bases. Germline V CDR1 and CDR2: MNHNS, SASEGT. The CDR3 is 12 residues long. Unmatched junction bases numbered 4, after V lost 8 bases and J lost 6 bases. DNA for the CDR3: TGTGCCAGCGGCCGGGACAGCAATGAGCAGTTCTTC. Amino acids: CASGRDSNEQFF.

The V gene is TRBV7-6, the J gene TRBJ2-2, with 7 nucleotides matching TRBD2. Germline V gene lookup returns CDR1 SGHVS and CDR2 FNYEAQ. CDR3 size: 18 residues. After removal of 1 base from V and 0 bases from J, the junction contained 8 bases not matched to a gene. The CDR3 protein is CASSLDSSGATNTGELFF. CDR3 DNA sequence: TGTGCCAGCAGCTTAGATTCGAGCGGGGCCACGAACACCGGGGAGCTGTTTTTT. Complete variable domain (other parts from reference TRBV7-6 and TRBJ2-2): GAGVSQSPRYKVTKRGQDVALRCDPISGHVSLYWYRQALGQGPEFLTYFNYEAQQDKSGLPNDRFSAERPEGSISTLTIQRTEQRDSAMYRCASSLDSSGATNTGELFFGEGSRLTVL.

The rearrangement joins TRBV12-5 to TRBJ1-2; unclear D gene. Germline CDR1 is LGHNT and CDR2 is FRNRAP. There are 11 residues in the CDR3. Trimming took 4 bases from V and 8 from J, leaving 8 bases between them. CDR3 DNA sequence: TGTGCTAGTGGTTCGGGGAGGGGCTACACCTTC. As protein: CASGSGRGYTF.

The rearrangement joins TRBV5-6 to TRBJ2-7; D is possibly TRBD1 (6 bases). Trimming cost V 1 base and J 3 bases, with 17 bases left between them. The germline V gene has CDR1 SGHDT and CDR2 YYEEEE. The CDR3 runs to 16 residues. Here the CDR3 DNA reads TGTGCCAGCAGCTTGAAAAGGGCAGGGGTTTTCTACGAGCAGTACTTC. Translating gives CASSLKRAGVFYEQYF. The full variable domain, in which reference TRBV5-6 and TRBJ2-7 provide the parts outside the CDR3, is DAGVTQSPTHLIKTRGQQVTLRCSPKSGHDTVSWYQQALGQGPQFIFQYYEEEERQRGNFPDRFSGHQFPNYSSELNVNALLLGDSALYLCASSLKRAGVFYEQYFGPGTRLTVT.

In DNA form, the CDR3 reads TGTGCCAGTCCGAGCAGGGGAGGTAACTCACCCCTCCACTTT. Its translation is CASPSRGGNSPLHF. The chain has TRBV6-1 and TRBJ1-6; tentatively, D is TRBD1 (6 bases). This CDR3 region has 14 residues. V shed 9 bases and J shed 10 bases, with 19 bases lying between them. Looked up from germline, CDR1 is MNHNS and CDR2 is SASEGT.

The sample holds many counts of this clonotype. The chain is built from TRBV7-8 and TRBJ2-5, with D perhaps matching TRBD1 or TRBD2 (5 bases each). The germline V and J ends were trimmed by 1 base and 4 bases, with 13 bases remaining between them. Germline loops: CDR1 SGHVS, CDR2 FQNEAQ. The CDR3 has 15 residues. The CDR3 DNA sequence: TGTGCCAGCAGCTTAGTTTCGGGGACCCGAGAGACCCAGTACTTC. Translation: CASSLVSGTRETQYF.

Ten or more counts support this clonotype. V gene TRBV6-1 combines with J gene TRBJ1-4, with D perhaps TRBD1 (5 bases). This CDR3 has 18 residues. CDR1 is MNHNS and CDR2 is SASEGT in the germline V gene. Between the trimmed V and J ends, which lost 6 bases and 1 base, there was a span of 21 bases. The CDR3 nucleotides read TGTGCCAGCAGCGTAATAGGGGTCTCCGGTGGAACTAATGAAAAACTGTTTTTT. It specifies CASSVIGVSGGTNEKLFF.

This clonotype came up a few times. J is TRBJ1-4 and V is TRBV15; the D is unclear. V was shortened by 0 bases and J by 3 bases, with 26 bases between the two germline ends. CDR1 LNHNV and CDR2 YYDKDF come from the germline V gene (reference sequence). The CDR3 consists of 21 residues. The CDR3 protein is CATSRDKGRFLAGSANEKLFF. CDR3 in DNA: TGTGCCACCAGCAGAGATAAGGGCAGGTTCCTCGCGGGGTCAGCTAATGAAAAACTGTTTTTT.

J is TRBJ1-2 and V is TRBV20-1; D is uncertain. Trimming stripped 5 bases from V and 3 bases from J, with 1 base between. The germline V gene encodes CDR1 DFQATT and CDR2 SNEGSKA (reference sequence). This CDR3 comprises 9 residues. The CDR3 sequence is CSADYGYTF. The CDR3 nucleotides are TGCAGTGCTGACTATGGCTACACCTTC.

The chain carries TRBV11-1 and TRBJ2-1; 9 bases line up with TRBD2. Per germline, CDR1 SGHAT and CDR2 FQDESV (reference sequence). The CDR3 is 19 amino acids. V dropped 5 bases and J dropped 3; count of bases not matched to a gene: 17. CDR3 in amino acids: CASSPREGRLAGLYNEQFF. The CDR3 bases are TGTGCCAGCAGCCCTCGCGAGGGGAGGCTAGCGGGGCTCTACAATGAGCAGTTCTTC.

This clonotype was observed a handful of times. The J gene is TRBJ1-1, the V gene TRBV7-9; D is possibly TRBD1 (5 bases). This CDR3 is 15 amino acids long. V lost 4 bases and J lost 1, with 13 bases in between. In germline, CDR1 is SEHNR, CDR2 FQNEAQ (reference sequence). The CDR3 region is CASSSGRNKNTEAFF. The CDR3 region has the DNA TGTGCCAGCAGCTCGGGACGGAATAAGAACACTGAAGCTTTCTTT.

This clonotype was counted a few times. This sequence joins TRBV6-5 and TRBJ1-1; 8 bases align to TRBD1. V was clipped by 0 bases and J by 5 bases; unmatched bases: 11. The length of the CDR3 is 17 residues. In germline, CDR1 is MNHEY, CDR2 SVGAGI. The CDR3 is CASSYSGGQGRWTEAFF. CDR3 DNA: TGTGCCAGCAGTTACTCCGGTGGACAGGGTCGATGGACTGAAGCTTTCTTT.

This clonotype was seen only a few times. This chain uses TRBV29-1 with TRBJ2-5, with no clear D. V was pared by 6 bases and J by 2 bases, with 13 bases between. The CDR3 is 13 residues long. CDR1 and CDR2 (germline): SQVTM, ANQGSEA. DNA for the CDR3: TGCAGCGTATCCCCCAAGCTTCAAGAGACCCAGTACTTC. Its protein is CSVSPKLQETQYF.

This clonotype occurred a few times. The V call is TRBV6-1, the J call TRBJ2-5, with 7 bases matching TRBD1. With V trimmed by 3 bases and J by 5 bases, 12 bases remained unmatched. The length of the CDR3 is 16 residues. The V gene's germline CDR1 is MNHNS and CDR2 SASEGT. The CDR3 coding sequence is TGTGCCAGCAGTGACCCTGGACAGGTTGGGGTGGAGACCCAGTACTTC. Translating gives CASSDPGQVGVETQYF.

As for this clonotype: The junction departs from germline at one end; a sequencing error may be responsible. V is TRBV6-1 and J is TRBJ1-1; possible D gene TRBD1, 6 bases. Germline assignment: CDR1 MNHNS and CDR2 SASEGT. This CDR3 comprises 15 residues. The CDR3 reads CASSEAVTGGSDAFF. Written as DNA, the CDR3 is TGTGCCAGCAGTGAAGCGGTCACCGGGGGCTCTGATGCTTTCTTT.

This clonotype has just a few counts. The J gene is TRBJ2-1, the V gene TRBV4-1; possibly TRBD1 for D (6 bases). From germline, CDR1 is MGHRA and CDR2 YSYEKL. The CDR3 is 16 amino acids. Trimming pared 0 bases from V and 10 bases from J, leaving 19 bases between. The CDR3 reads CASSQDLLAKGGEQFF. CDR3 sequence (DNA): TGCGCCAGCAGCCAAGATCTGCTAGCCAAAGGGGGAGAGCAGTTCTTC.

The gene calls are TRBV27 and TRBJ1-6; 11 nucleotides align to TRBD1. CDR1 and CDR2 (germline): MNHEY, SMNVEV (reference sequence). The CDR3 totals 14 residues. Trimming removed 5 bases from V and 8 bases from J; junction bases left unmatched: 2. For the CDR3, the DNA is TGTGCCAGCAGTCCGGACAGGGGGCATTCACCCCTCCACTTT. Translation gives CASSPDRGHSPLHF.

This clonotype has a handful of counts. The genes are TRBV6-2 or TRBV6-3 and TRBJ2-7, with 7 bases matching TRBD1. The CDR3 spans 15 residues. CDR1 and CDR2 (germline): MNHEY, SVGEGT. V was clipped by 7 bases and J by 3 bases; unmatched bases: 12. CDR3 loop: CASIPTGDEDYEQYV. The DNA of the CDR3 is TGTGCCAGCATCCCCACAGGGGACGAGGACTACGAGCAGTACGTC.

This chain uses TRBV7-6 with TRBJ1-5; weak D call: TRBD1 (5 bases). This CDR3 region has 18 residues. Deletions cut 5 bases from V and 0 bases from J, with 20 bases between. The V gene's germline CDR1 is SGHVS and CDR2 FNYEAQ. CDR3 nucleotides: TGTGCCAGCAGCCCCGGGGCTCCCTGGCGGGATAGCAATCAGCCCCAGCATTTT. Translation gives CASSPGAPWRDSNQPQHF. The entire variable domain, with the rest obtained from reference TRBV7-6 and TRBJ1-5, is as follows: GAGVSQSPRYKVTKRGQDVALRCDPISGHVSLYWYRQALGQGPEFLTYFNYEAQQDKSGLPNDRFSAERPEGSISTLTIQRTEQRDSAMYRCASSPGAPWRDSNQPQHFGDGTRLSIL.

This rearrangement joins TRBV7-6 to TRBJ2-7; D may be TRBD1 (6 bases). Germline CDR1 reads SGHVS; CDR2 reads FNYEAQ. The CDR3 runs 15 residues. The ends were cut back, 1 base at V and 1 base at J, with 11 bases in the middle. CDR3 in amino acids: CASSLEQGSSYEQYF. Here the CDR3 DNA reads TGTGCCAGCAGCTTAGAACAGGGATCGTCCTACGAGCAGTACTTC.

As regards this clonotype: At one end the junction does not follow the germline gene, possibly because of a read error. This sequence joins TRBV9 and TRBJ1-1; D possibly corresponds to TRBD1 (5 bases). The V gene's germline CDR1 is SGDLS and CDR2 YYNGEE. The CDR3 is made up of 15 amino acids. In DNA form, the CDR3 reads TGTGCCAGCAGCGGCAGAGGGGCTCTGAACACTGAAACTTTCTTT. The encoded protein is CASSGRGALNTETFF.

This clonotype has just a few counts. V and J are TRBV6-2 or TRBV6-3 and TRBJ1-1; D gene ambiguous. The CDR3 length is 13 residues. The germline CDR1 and CDR2 sequences are MNHEY and SVGEGT. V was shortened by 3 bases and J by 4 bases, with 9 bases between the two germline ends. The DNA for the CDR3 is TGTGCCAGCAGTTATTGGGGTCTCACTGAAGCTTTCTTT. Amino acid sequence: CASSYWGLTEAFF.

The gene calls are TRBV12-3 or TRBV12-4 and TRBJ2-3; D gene unclear. CDR3 size: 12 residues. Trimming pared 7 bases from V and 2 bases from J, leaving 7 bases between. The CDR3 protein is CASTSNTDTQYF. The DNA for the CDR3 is TGTGCCAGCACCTCGAACACAGATACGCAGTATTTT.

This clonotype was detected ten times or more. This chain uses TRBV28 with TRBJ2-1; D could derive from TRBD1 or TRBD2 (5 bases each). The CDR3 loop spans 15 amino acids. In germline, CDR1 is MDHEN, CDR2 SYDVKM. Trimming pared 5 bases from V and 2 bases from J, leaving 13 bases between. CDR3 protein: CASSTDPGPYNEQFF. The DNA for the CDR3 is TGTGCCAGCAGTACCGATCCGGGACCCTACAATGAGCAGTTCTTC.